This T cell receptor (beta chain) came from a study of T cell responses to AZD1222 COVID-19 vaccine. General study results and limits: Mapped onto spike, vaccine-associated CD4 TCRs spanned it and were dominant at 160-218 and 743-854. AZD1222 recipients seropositive at baseline numbered only 6 or 7. Sampling captured repertoires only after the peak T cell response. Close to half of spike-specific TCRs reportedly recognize unmutated variant regions.

On this clone itself: Its target is not known.

Germline CDR1 LGHNA, CDR2 YNFKEQ. The CDR3 extends over 16 amino acids. Germline trimming cut 0 bases from V and 6 bases from J; bases unmatched to any gene: 7. The assay was immunoSEQ multiplex PCR, and TCRdb's table has in-frame clones only and misses some. The sample includes approximately 180,000 clones, around 90% of them seen just once. This material consisted of peripheral blood, taken on day 0 of AZD1222 vaccination. The chain uses TRBV4-2 and TRBJ2-3; 9 bases are shared with TRBD2. This TCR was recovered from an adult in good health. The chain's CDR3 is CASSQDRAGGVDTQYF. CDR3 in DNA: TGTGCCAGCAGCCAAGATCGGGCGGGAGGGGTGGATACGCAGTATTTT.